The rows below give T cell receptor beta chains drawn from one sample of a study of blood T cells in healthy people across ages. Each CDR3 protein is one row after TCRdb ran MiXCR on the 5' RACE reads. The sample holds approximately 1,100,000 distinct CDR3 sequences, 40% to 50% seen once. The material sequenced was blood. The receptor set was obtained from a woman in her sixties or seventies in good health. Each CDR3 is given with its conserved first and last residue. Fields, in order: V gene, D gene, J gene, CDR3 protein. D genes are given only for firm matches.

v_call: TRBV6-1
d_call: TRBD2
j_call: TRBJ2-5
cdr3_aa: CASTPSGMGETQYF

v_call: TRBV5-1
d_call: TRBD1
j_call: TRBJ2-7
cdr3_aa: CASSFNGQGYEQYF

v_call: TRBV10-3
d_call: TRBD2
j_call: TRBJ2-7
cdr3_aa: CAISDLRAGGPTYGQYF

v_call: TRBV20-1
d_call: TRBD2
j_call: TRBJ2-7
cdr3_aa: CSASPLSGRYEQYF

v_call: TRBV2
d_call: NA
j_call: TRBJ2-7
cdr3_aa: CASSSTLEYEQYF

v_call: TRBV30
d_call: TRBD1
j_call: TRBJ2-7
cdr3_aa: CAYLPQGPSYEQYF

v_call: TRBV3-1
d_call: NA
j_call: TRBJ2-7
cdr3_aa: CASSQEGGDYEQYF

v_call: TRBV29-1
d_call: NA
j_call: TRBJ1-1
cdr3_aa: CSAYWRTNTEAFF

v_call: TRBV12-5
d_call: TRBD1
j_call: TRBJ1-1
cdr3_aa: CASVPGGLNTEAFF

v_call: TRBV3-1
d_call: TRBD1
j_call: TRBJ2-5
cdr3_aa: CASSQIGQGKETQYF

v_call: TRBV11-2
d_call: TRBD2
j_call: TRBJ2-5
cdr3_aa: CASSWSGRPTGLETQYF

v_call: TRBV3-1
d_call: NA
j_call: TRBJ1-1
cdr3_aa: CASSQAGGGNTEAFF

v_call: TRBV5-1
d_call: NA
j_call: TRBJ2-3
cdr3_aa: CASSRINRGGGTDTQYF

v_call: TRBV28
d_call: NA
j_call: TRBJ2-7
cdr3_aa: CASSLSGQARGLYEQYF

v_call: TRBV9
d_call: TRBD1
j_call: TRBJ1-1
cdr3_aa: CASSAGRGLDEAFF

v_call: TRBV27
d_call: TRBD2
j_call: TRBJ2-1
cdr3_aa: CASSPSGSVYNEQFF

v_call: TRBV7-9
d_call: TRBD1
j_call: TRBJ2-7
cdr3_aa: CASSFTGTGEYEQYF

v_call: TRBV14
d_call: NA
j_call: TRBJ2-7
cdr3_aa: CASSQVDTYEQYF

v_call: TRBV20-1
d_call: NA
j_call: NA
cdr3_aa: CSARDQPGTEQYF

v_call: TRBV24-1
d_call: NA
j_call: TRBJ2-3
cdr3_aa: CATSDLLPDTQYF

v_call: TRBV3-1
d_call: TRBD2
j_call: TRBJ2-5
cdr3_aa: CASSRGLAGEFIQQYF

v_call: TRBV5-1
d_call: TRBD2
j_call: TRBJ2-1
cdr3_aa: CASSLGGLGENEQFF

v_call: TRBV28
d_call: NA
j_call: TRBJ2-1
cdr3_aa: CASGLTLSEQFF

v_call: TRBV20-1
d_call: TRBD2
j_call: TRBJ2-1
cdr3_aa: CSARPPAGLAGVTDEQFF

v_call: TRBV29-1
d_call: NA
j_call: TRBJ2-1
cdr3_aa: CSVGGETGRGYNEQFF

v_call: TRBV27
d_call: TRBD2
j_call: TRBJ2-7
cdr3_aa: CASAGGGPIYEQYF

v_call: TRBV9
d_call: NA
j_call: TRBJ1-1
cdr3_aa: CASSVAVDTEAFF

v_call: TRBV27
d_call: NA
j_call: TRBJ1-2
cdr3_aa: CASSFVGVGGYTF

v_call: TRBV5-1
d_call: TRBD2
j_call: TRBJ2-1
cdr3_aa: CASSVGLNDNEQFF

v_call: TRBV2
d_call: TRBD1
j_call: TRBJ2-5
cdr3_aa: CAQNPRTGQETQYF